The rows below give T cell receptor beta chains drawn from one sample of a study of early T cells in non-severe SARS-CoV-2 infection. Via MiXCR, TCRdb re-called the 5' RACE reads, giving one row per CDR3 protein. Of 30,000 to 45,000 distinct CDR3 sequences listed, around 4.1% are singletons. Material: whole blood. The receptors were sampled from an adult who was a healthcare worker with PCR-confirmed SARS-CoV-2 infection or an uninfected control (not recorded which). The CDR3 runs from the conserved cysteine through the conserved F or W. The size field is filled for only some rows; it gives once, few, many or a size class.

j_gene: TRBJ2-1
abundance: many
v_gene: TRBV21-1
CDR3aa: CASSKDPGGNEQFF

j_gene: TRBJ2-6
abundance: many
v_gene: TRBV9
CDR3aa: CASSAAGANVLTF

j_gene: TRBJ2-4
abundance: few
v_gene: TRBV29-1
CDR3aa: CSVEQAGIQYF

j_gene: TRBJ2-1
abundance: many
v_gene: TRBV20-1
CDR3aa: CSARGSPLLRHNEQFF

j_gene: TRBJ2-2
abundance: many
v_gene: TRBV5-1
CDR3aa: CASTGRVGELFF

j_gene: TRBJ2-7
abundance: medium-sized
v_gene: TRBV14
CDR3aa: CASSDARSYEQYF

j_gene: TRBJ1-3
abundance: many
v_gene: TRBV10-3
CDR3aa: CATGTVVSGNTIYF

j_gene: TRBJ2-7
abundance: many
v_gene: TRBV6-6
CDR3aa: CASSYSSATGFGQYF

j_gene: TRBJ1-1
abundance: many
v_gene: TRBV28
CDR3aa: CASSLSVETNTEAFF

j_gene: TRBJ2-1
abundance: many
v_gene: TRBV11-2
CDR3aa: CASSSTSGPYNEQFF

j_gene: TRBJ1-6
abundance: many
v_gene: TRBV7-6
CDR3aa: CASSLRPDSTVSPLHF

j_gene: TRBJ1-1
abundance: many
v_gene: TRBV5-1
CDR3aa: CASSLDPARVNTEAFF

j_gene: TRBJ1-1
abundance: many
v_gene: TRBV5-1
CDR3aa: CASSSGQGGNEAFF

j_gene: TRBJ1-5
abundance: few
v_gene: TRBV20-1
CDR3aa: CSACRAPEQPQHF

j_gene: TRBJ2-5
abundance: many
v_gene: TRBV25-1
CDR3aa: CASSEWTGRETQYF

j_gene: TRBJ1-2
abundance: many
v_gene: TRBV6-5
CDR3aa: CASSYVGGRKDGYTF

j_gene: TRBJ2-5
abundance: many
v_gene: TRBV27
CDR3aa: CASSPRTQETQYF

j_gene: TRBJ2-1
abundance: -
v_gene: TRBV18
CDR3aa: CASSPETSDWDEQFF

j_gene: TRBJ2-2
abundance: -
v_gene: TRBV7-6
CDR3aa: CASSVLRGGTRELFF

j_gene: TRBJ2-1
abundance: many
v_gene: TRBV12-3/TRBV12-4
CDR3aa: CASSSARGGGWNEQFF

j_gene: TRBJ2-1
abundance: many
v_gene: TRBV7-9
CDR3aa: CASSSAPAGLVNEQFF

j_gene: TRBJ2-7
abundance: many
v_gene: TRBV15
CDR3aa: CATSRVAGVSYEQYF

j_gene: TRBJ2-7
abundance: many
v_gene: TRBV7-6
CDR3aa: CASSLTFLGTGNYEQYF

j_gene: TRBJ1-4
abundance: many
v_gene: TRBV12-3/TRBV12-4
CDR3aa: CASSSLQGAGEKLFF

j_gene: TRBJ2-5
abundance: few
v_gene: TRBV12-3/TRBV12-4
CDR3aa: CASSPLGGGYQETQYF

j_gene: TRBJ2-2
abundance: many
v_gene: TRBV6-6
CDR3aa: CASSPRQGNTGELFF

j_gene: TRBJ2-5
abundance: many
v_gene: TRBV12-5
CDR3aa: CASARPGSETQYF

j_gene: TRBJ2-7
abundance: many
v_gene: TRBV5-1
CDR3aa: CASSSVGQGGYEQYF

j_gene: TRBJ2-1
abundance: many
v_gene: TRBV13
CDR3aa: CACRLGHEQFF

j_gene: TRBJ2-1
abundance: many
v_gene: TRBV7-2
CDR3aa: CASSPRPGQGAVSKNEQFF

j_gene: TRBJ2-6
abundance: many
v_gene: TRBV20-1
CDR3aa: CSARWSSGANVLTF

j_gene: TRBJ2-3
abundance: many
v_gene: TRBV7-2
CDR3aa: CASSSGLGFGTQYF

j_gene: TRBJ2-4
abundance: many
v_gene: TRBV7-2
CDR3aa: CASSLALAKNIQYF

j_gene: TRBJ2-3
abundance: many
v_gene: TRBV4-3
CDR3aa: CASSQETSGMTDTQYF

j_gene: TRBJ1-2
abundance: many
v_gene: TRBV5-1
CDR3aa: CASSLIAAGGYTF

j_gene: TRBJ2-7
abundance: -
v_gene: TRBV18
CDR3aa: CASSPWGAPGEQYF

j_gene: TRBJ2-2
abundance: -
v_gene: TRBV7-3
CDR3aa: CASSAMVTGELFF

j_gene: TRBJ2-7
abundance: medium-sized
v_gene: TRBV18
CDR3aa: CASSPPGQGYGQYF

j_gene: TRBJ1-2
abundance: many
v_gene: TRBV4-3
CDR3aa: CASSQDPAGDRGYTF

j_gene: TRBJ2-7
abundance: many
v_gene: TRBV9
CDR3aa: CASTPGDSSYEQYF

j_gene: TRBJ2-2
abundance: few
v_gene: TRBV6-4
CDR3aa: CASSDSDTGELFF

j_gene: TRBJ1-1
abundance: many
v_gene: TRBV29-1
CDR3aa: CSGRVFATEAFF

j_gene: TRBJ2-5
abundance: many
v_gene: TRBV11-2
CDR3aa: CASSSQGPLETQYF

j_gene: TRBJ2-7
abundance: many
v_gene: TRBV20-1
CDR3aa: CSAYLTGASYEQYF

j_gene: TRBJ2-5
abundance: many
v_gene: TRBV6-1
CDR3aa: CASSVGKAETQYF

j_gene: TRBJ2-7
abundance: many
v_gene: TRBV7-9
CDR3aa: CASSLVRGIDEQYF

j_gene: TRBJ1-2
abundance: many
v_gene: TRBV5-1
CDR3aa: CASSLGTGLNYGYTF

j_gene: TRBJ2-7
abundance: many
v_gene: TRBV5-1
CDR3aa: CASSPTTGSYEQYF

j_gene: TRBJ2-6
abundance: many
v_gene: TRBV25-1
CDR3aa: CASSDGRSGANVLTF

j_gene: TRBJ1-6
abundance: -
v_gene: TRBV12-2
CDR3aa: CASRLGPEGQGPANSPLHF

j_gene: TRBJ2-3
abundance: many
v_gene: TRBV2
CDR3aa: CASSGGQGSTDTQYF

j_gene: TRBJ1-6
abundance: many
v_gene: TRBV10-3
CDR3aa: CAISAGGLNSPLHF

j_gene: TRBJ2-3
abundance: many
v_gene: TRBV9
CDR3aa: CASSVGGVYTDTQYF

j_gene: TRBJ2-3
abundance: many
v_gene: TRBV10-3
CDR3aa: CAIRDPGGQLTLYRDTQYF

j_gene: TRBJ1-1
abundance: many
v_gene: TRBV11-3
CDR3aa: CASSLDSGSEAFF

j_gene: TRBJ2-2
abundance: many
v_gene: TRBV2
CDR3aa: CAIQGQGRTGELFF

j_gene: TRBJ1-6
abundance: many
v_gene: TRBV9
CDR3aa: CASSRTGFNSPLHF

j_gene: TRBJ2-3
abundance: many
v_gene: TRBV7-9
CDR3aa: CASSPQTPSDRIRADTQYF